Reported below is one TCR beta chain. Random hexamers served to reverse transcribe roughly 0.45 to 1 ug RNA. Amplification of TCR beta CDR3 by immunoSEQ multiplex PCR spanned 54 Vbeta and 13 Jbeta. TCRdb used MiXCR to reprocess the immunoSEQ multiplex PCR reads, holding one entry per CDR3 protein. The sample yields roughly 130,000 distinct CDR3 sequences, less than 95% seen once. The V end lost 3 bases, the J end lost 1 base, and 9 bases lay between the germline ends. The germline V gene encodes CDR1 LNHNV and CDR2 YYDKDF (reference sequence). This CDR3 is 14 amino acids long. This sample was taken from a study of CD8 T cells in Susac syndrome. Negative isolation yielded CD4+ and CD8+ T cells, and FACS enriched TEMRA cells.

V gene TRBV15 combines with J gene TRBJ1-1; D perhaps matches TRBD1 (6 bases). This sequence was found in a human donor with multiple sclerosis. The specimen was CD4+ T cells from PBMCs. DNA for the CDR3: TGTGCCACCAGCAGCAAACAGGGGAACACTGAAGCTTTCTTT. Amino acid sequence: CATSSKQGNTEAFF.